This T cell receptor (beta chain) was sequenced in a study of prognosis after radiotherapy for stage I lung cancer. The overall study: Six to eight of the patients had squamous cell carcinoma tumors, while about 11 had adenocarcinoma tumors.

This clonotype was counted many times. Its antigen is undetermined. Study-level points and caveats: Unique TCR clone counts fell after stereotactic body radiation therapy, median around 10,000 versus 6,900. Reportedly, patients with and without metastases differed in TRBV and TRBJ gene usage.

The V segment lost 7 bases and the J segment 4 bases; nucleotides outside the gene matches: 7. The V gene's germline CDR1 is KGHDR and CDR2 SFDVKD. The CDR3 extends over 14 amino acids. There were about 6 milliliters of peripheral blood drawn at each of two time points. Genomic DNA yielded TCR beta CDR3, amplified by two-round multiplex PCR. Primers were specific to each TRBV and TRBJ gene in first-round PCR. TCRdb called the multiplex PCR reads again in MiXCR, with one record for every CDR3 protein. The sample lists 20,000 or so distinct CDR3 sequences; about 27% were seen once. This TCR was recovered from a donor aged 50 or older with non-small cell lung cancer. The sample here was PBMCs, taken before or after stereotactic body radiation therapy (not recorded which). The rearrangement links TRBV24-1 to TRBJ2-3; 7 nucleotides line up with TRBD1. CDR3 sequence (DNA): TGTGCCACCAGACAGGGGTCCCCCTCAGATACGCAGTATTTT. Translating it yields CATRQGSPSDTQYF.